This entry concerns a single T cell receptor (beta chain). J gave up 4 bases and V 4 bases, and 13 bases lay outside the gene matches. The CDR3 contains 16 residues. Germline loops: CDR1 SGHNT, CDR2 YYREEE (reference sequence). The data derive from a study of blood T cell repertoires in COVID-19. Looking at the study overall: The origin of the acute and convalescent COVID-19 samples was the United States, Italy and Spain. T cells, B-cell-depleted T cells, or PBMCs provided the cDNA or gDNA that served as material.

Source study methods: Researchers report that nucleated cell counts were estimated from reference gene primer amplification. Clones were sequenced by immunoSEQ multiplex PCR, and TCRdb holds only the in-frame ones, with some missing. V and J calls and clone size come straight from that table; D and trimming were deduced from the DNA. This table holds about 200,000 clones, roughly four fifths found once. The cohort comprised adults aged 18 to 89 years residing in some 24 US areas. The sequence was obtained from a man aged 35 to 55 who had recovered from COVID-19. The chain has TRBV5-4 and TRBJ2-5; 7 positions agree with TRBD2. The sample consisted of PBMCs or T cells enriched from blood (not recorded which). CDR3 DNA: TGTGCCAGCAGCCAGACATCTGGCGGGAGAGGAGAGACCCAGTACTTC. This gives the protein CASSQTSGGRGETQYF.